The present T cell receptor (beta chain) was sequenced within a study of early T cells in non-severe SARS-CoV-2 infection. Study in general: Chains were unpaired, as sequencing was done on bulk RNA from unsorted whole blood.

Regarding the study as a whole: VDJdb matching favored anti-spike CD8 responses, missing private and CD4 specificities.

Researchers attached unique molecular identifiers to individual cDNA molecules. TCRdb independently ran MiXCR on the 5' RACE reads; one entry per CDR3 protein. Of about 84,000 distinct CDR3 sequences in the sample, over 10% are singletons; the top ten hold approximately 2.4%. Notes on this clonotype: The antigen is undetermined.

Germline V gives CDR1 MDHEN, CDR2 SYDVKM. V shed 4 bases and J 7 bases; nucleotides not matched to a gene: 9. The CDR3 runs to 15 residues. The chain is built from TRBV28 and TRBJ1-5, with 8 positions matching TRBD1. This sequence was found in an adult who was a healthcare worker with PCR-confirmed SARS-CoV-2 infection or an uninfected control (not recorded which). The sequencing input was whole blood. The CDR3 reads CASSYPDRGVQPQHF. Here the CDR3 DNA reads TGTGCCAGCAGTTATCCAGACAGGGGAGTACAGCCCCAGCATTTT.